This T cell receptor beta chain was found in a study of CD8+ T cells in alopecia areata. CDR1 SGHAT and CDR2 FQNNGV come from the germline V gene. Trimming removed 3 bases at V and 4 bases at J, with 15 bases between. The CDR3 has 15 residues. This clone came up a few times. What it binds is not known. Study-level results: Both scalp clonality and the expanded CD8+ clones among the top 100 showed a significant decrease with tofacitinib.

It was cDNA, reverse transcribed from extracted RNA, that served as the sequencing template. Data came from immunoSEQ multiplex PCR; TCRdb stores just in-frame clones and leaves some out. This table has 200,000 to 250,000 clones, approximately 45% appearing once. Described treatment: oral pan-JAK inhibitor, 5-10 mg twice daily. The sequence derives from a human donor with alopecia areata. Sequencing was performed on CD4+ T cells sorted from blood, taken at approximately week 39, from a patient treated with tofacitinib. The V call is TRBV11-2, the J call TRBJ1-1; TRBD1 might be the D (6 bases). The CDR3, as DNA: TGTGCCAGCAGCTTGGTGGGCATAGGGGGCACTGAAGCTTTCTTT. It translates to CASSLVGIGGTEAFF.